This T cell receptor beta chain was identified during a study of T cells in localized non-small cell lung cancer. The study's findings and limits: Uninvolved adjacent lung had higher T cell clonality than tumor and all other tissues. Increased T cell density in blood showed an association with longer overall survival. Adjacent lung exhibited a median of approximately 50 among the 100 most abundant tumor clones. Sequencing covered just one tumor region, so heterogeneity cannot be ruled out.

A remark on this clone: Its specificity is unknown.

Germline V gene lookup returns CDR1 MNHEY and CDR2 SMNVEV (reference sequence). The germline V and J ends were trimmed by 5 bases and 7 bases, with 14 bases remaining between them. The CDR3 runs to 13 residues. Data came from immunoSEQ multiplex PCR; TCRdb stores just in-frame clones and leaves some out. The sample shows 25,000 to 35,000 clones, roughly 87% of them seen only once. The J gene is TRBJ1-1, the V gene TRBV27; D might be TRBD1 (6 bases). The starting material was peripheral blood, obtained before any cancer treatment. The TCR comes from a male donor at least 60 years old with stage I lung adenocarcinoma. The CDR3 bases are TGTGCCAGCAGTCACGGGACAAATCGTGAAGCTTTCTTT. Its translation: CASSHGTNREAFF.